Each of the 3 T cell receptor beta chains below was sequenced from the same sample in a study of blood T cell repertoires in COVID-19. The method was immunoSEQ multiplex PCR; TCRdb's version includes in-frame clones alone and lacks a portion of them. In the table there are about 140,000 clones, 77% of which are singletons. Sequenced sample: peripheral blood. The receptors here all came from a woman in her forties or fifties with active or convalescent COVID-19.

This rearrangement joins TRBV23-1 to TRBJ1-2, with D possibly TRBD1 on 6 matching bases. TRBV23-1 is an ORF, with its function uncertain. The CDR3 contains 17 residues. Trimming took off 0 bases at V and 3 bases at J, with 17 bases between the two ends. The CDR3 loop reads CASSQSEWAGGDYGYTF. CDR3 nucleotides: TGCGCCAGCAGTCAATCGGAATGGGCTGGGGGCGACTATGGCTACACCTTC.

The chain combines TRBV24-1 with TRBJ1-5; TRBD1 matches at 8 bases. The CDR3 runs 15 residues. Germline V gene data show CDR1 as KGHDR and CDR2 as SFDVKD. V shed 4 bases and J 7 bases; nucleotides not matched to a gene: 8. CDR3 DNA: TGTGCCACCAGTGAACGGACAGGGCTTAACCAGCCCCAGCATTTT. Protein product: CATSERTGLNQPQHF.

On this clone itself: The junction departs from germline at one end; a sequencing error may be responsible. The chain recombines TRBV7-7 with TRBJ2-1; 12 bases agree with TRBD2. There are 16 residues in the CDR3. Germline V gene sequence: CDR1 SSHAT, CDR2 FNYEAQ (reference sequence). CDR3 protein: CASSSGPGLAGDEQFF. DNA of the CDR3: TGTGCTAGCAGCTCTGGCCCGGGACTAGCGGGCGATGAGCAGTTCTTC.